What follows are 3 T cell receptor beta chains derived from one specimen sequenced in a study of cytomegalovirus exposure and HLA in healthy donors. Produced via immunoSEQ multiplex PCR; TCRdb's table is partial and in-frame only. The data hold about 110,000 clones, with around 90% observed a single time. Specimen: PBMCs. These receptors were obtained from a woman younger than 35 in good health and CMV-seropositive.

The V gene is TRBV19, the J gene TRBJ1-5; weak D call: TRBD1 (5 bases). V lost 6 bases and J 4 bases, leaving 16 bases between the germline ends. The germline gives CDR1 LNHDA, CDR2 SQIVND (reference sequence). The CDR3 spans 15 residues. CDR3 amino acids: CASSNNARVNQPQHF. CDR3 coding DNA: TGTGCCAGTAGCAATAACGCCAGGGTGAATCAGCCCCAGCATTTT.

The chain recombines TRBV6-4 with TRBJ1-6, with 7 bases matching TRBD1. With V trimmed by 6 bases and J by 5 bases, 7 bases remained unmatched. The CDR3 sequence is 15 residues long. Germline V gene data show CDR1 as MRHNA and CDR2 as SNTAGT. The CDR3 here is CASRANRGNNSPLHF. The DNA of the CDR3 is TGTGCCAGCAGAGCGAACAGGGGAAATAATTCACCCCTCCACTTT.

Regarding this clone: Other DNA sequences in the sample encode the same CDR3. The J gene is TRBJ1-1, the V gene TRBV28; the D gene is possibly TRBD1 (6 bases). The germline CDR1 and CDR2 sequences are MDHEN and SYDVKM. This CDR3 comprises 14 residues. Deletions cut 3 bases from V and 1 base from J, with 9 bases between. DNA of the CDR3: TGTGCCAGCAGTTTGATAGGGGGGAACACTGAAGCTTTCTTT. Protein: CASSLIGGNTEAFF.